This T cell receptor beta chain appears in the sequencing data of a study of response to subunit inactivated influenza vaccine. TCRdb re-called the RT-PCR reads through MiXCR, storing one row per CDR3 protein. Seen here are a few hundred thousand distinct CDR3 sequences, around 11% observed once, and the top ten hold approximately 9.9%. The V end lost 8 bases, the J end lost 7 bases, and 14 bases lay between the germline ends. This CDR3 has 13 residues. Germline V lookup: CDR1 SEHNR, CDR2 FQNEAQ (reference sequence). This clonotype was recorded a few times. The sample also formed part of further work on T cells expressing NK-cell markers. That investigation notes: TCR beta cDNA was generated via 5'RACE template switching incorporating UMIs. Just one sequenced donor of eight was HCMV-seronegative, while seven were seropositive. Only alpha-beta TCR T cells were sorted in several experiments, using an anti-gamma-delta TCR antibody.

Source: PBMCs from blood, taken on the day of vaccination. The chain employs TRBV7-9 and TRBJ1-4; D gene ambiguous. The clonotype originates from a man aged 50 or older who received an inactivated influenza vaccine. The CDR3 reads CASSPPGPEKLFF. In nucleotides, the CDR3 is TGTGCCAGCTCACCTCCTGGCCCTGAAAAACTGTTTTTT.